The sequence of this TCR beta chain was determined in a study of CD8+ T cells in alopecia areata. Study-wide context: The drug, oral tofacitinib, was given to treated patients at 5 to 10 mg twice daily. The study, taken as a whole, reports: Tofacitinib produced a significant decrease in scalp clonality and in expanded CD8+ clones among the top 100. Clonality in lesional scalp, especially alopecia totalis/universalis, exceeded that of normal scalp.

Germline lookup yields CDR1 SGHTA and CDR2 FQGNSA. The CDR3 is 15 amino acids. V dropped 6 bases and J dropped 3; count of bases not matched to a gene: 8. TCR sequencing used cDNA made by reverse transcription of extracted RNA. Sequencing was performed with immunoSEQ multiplex PCR; in TCRdb, only in-frame clones are kept and a portion is missing. Of about 200,000 clones listed, 35% to 40% are singletons. Indicated treatment: oral pan-JAK inhibitor, 5-10 mg twice daily. Ten or more counts support this clone. Its antigen is unidentified. This rearrangement joins TRBV7-2 to TRBJ1-5, with 7 bases aligning to TRBD1. The TCR originated in a human donor with alopecia areata. Sequenced material: CD4+ T cells sorted from blood, taken between weeks 30 and 35, from a patient treated with tofacitinib. For the CDR3, the DNA is TGTGCCAGCAGTCCCCGGGACAGTTACAATCAGCCCCAGCATTTT. Translation gives CASSPRDSYNQPQHF.